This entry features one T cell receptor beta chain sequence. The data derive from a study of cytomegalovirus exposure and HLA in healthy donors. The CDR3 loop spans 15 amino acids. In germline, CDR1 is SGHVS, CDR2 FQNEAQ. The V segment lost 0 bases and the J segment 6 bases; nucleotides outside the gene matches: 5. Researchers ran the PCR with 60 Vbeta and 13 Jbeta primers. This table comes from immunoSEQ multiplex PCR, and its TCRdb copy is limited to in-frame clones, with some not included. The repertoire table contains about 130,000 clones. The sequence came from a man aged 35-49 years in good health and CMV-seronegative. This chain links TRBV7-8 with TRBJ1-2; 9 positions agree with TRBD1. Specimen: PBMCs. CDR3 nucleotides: TGTGCCAGCAGCTTAGCTACAGGGGGCGCTGATGGCTACACCTTC. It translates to CASSLATGGADGYTF.